Following are 22 T cell receptor beta chains from one sample sequenced in a study of blood T cell repertoires in COVID-19. TCRdb keeps only in-frame clones here, not all; method: immunoSEQ multiplex PCR. This table holds 150,000 to 190,000 clones, around four fifths found once. Material: PBMCs or T cells enriched from blood (not recorded which). These receptors originate from a man aged 50-59 years who had recovered from COVID-19.

The chain combines TRBV5-1 with TRBJ2-7; D is perhaps TRBD1 (5 bases). This CDR3 has 12 amino acids. Germline assignment: CDR1 SGHRS and CDR2 YFSETQ. V gave up 2 bases and J gave up 5 bases, with 8 bases separating them. This chain's CDR3 is CASSFQGHEQYF. CDR3 sequence (DNA): TGCGCCAGCAGCTTCCAGGGTCACGAGCAGTACTTC.

This sequence joins TRBV12-3 or TRBV12-4 and TRBJ1-1; maybe TRBD1 (5 bases). V lost 1 base and J lost 9, with 9 bases in between. This CDR3 is 12 amino acids long. The CDR3 DNA sequence: TGTGCCAGCAGTTTAGGCGGGGGGAAAGCTTTCTTT. It yields the protein CASSLGGGKAFF.

This chain connects TRBV7-2 to TRBJ2-5; no reliable D call. This CDR3 region has 13 residues. V dropped 4 bases and J dropped 5 bases, with 11 bases sitting between them. Germline assignment: CDR1 SGHTA and CDR2 FQGNSA. The CDR3 DNA follows: TGTGCCAGCAGCTCCTCTTTCGGGGAGACCCAGTACTTC. Its translation is CASSSSFGETQYF.

This rearrangement joins TRBV4-2 to TRBJ1-6, with D tentatively TRBD1 (6 bases). Deletions cut 5 bases from V and 8 bases from J, with 13 bases between. CDR1 is LGHNA and CDR2 is YNFKEQ in the germline V gene. The CDR3 covers 14 residues. CDR3 in DNA: TGTGCCAGCAGCACTCGGACAGCAGATTCACCCCTCCACTTT. It is translated as CASSTRTADSPLHF.

This rearrangement joins TRBV7-9 to TRBJ1-2; D perhaps matches TRBD1 (6 bases). Germline-derived CDR1 and CDR2 are SEHNR and FQNEAQ (reference sequence). This CDR3 has 15 residues. The V gene lost 4 bases and the J gene lost 0 bases, with 12 bases spanning the gap. In nucleotides, the CDR3 is TGTGCCAGCAGCTCGACAGGCGGAACTAACTATGGCTACACCTTC. Its translation is CASSSTGGTNYGYTF.

The chain employs TRBV14 and TRBJ1-2; possibly TRBD1 for D (5 bases). V lost 4 bases, J lost 7 bases, and 19 bases lay in between. The CDR3 loop spans 15 amino acids. The germline gives CDR1 SGHDN, CDR2 FVKESK. DNA for the CDR3: TGTGCCAGCAGCCGAGAGTATAGGGACTCTCGTGGCTACACCTTC. This gives the protein CASSREYRDSRGYTF. Together with reference TRBV14 and TRBJ1-2, the CDR3 gives the full variable domain: EAGVTQFPSHSVIEKGQTVTLRCDPISGHDNLYWYRRVMGKEIKFLLHFVKESKQDESGMPNNRFLAERTGGTYSTLKVQPAELEDSGVYFCASSREYRDSRGYTFGSGTRLTVV.

The V call is TRBV11-3, the J call TRBJ2-2, with 9 bases lining up with TRBD1. V shed 6 bases, J shed 2 bases, and the junction held 7 bases outside the gene matches. In germline, CDR1 is SGHNT, CDR2 YENEEA. The CDR3 consists of 16 residues. The CDR3 sequence: CASRAGTGTNTGELFF. For the CDR3, the DNA is TGTGCCAGCAGGGCCGGGACAGGGACAAACACCGGGGAGCTGTTTTTT. The full variable domain, in which reference TRBV11-3 and TRBJ2-2 provide the parts outside the CDR3, is EAGVVQSPRYKIIEKKQPVAFWCNPISGHNTLYWYLQNLGQGPELLIRYENEEAVDDSQLPKDRFSAERLKGVDSTLKIQPAELGDSAVYLCASRAGTGTNTGELFFGEGSRLTVL.

CDR3 DNA sequence: TGTGCCAGCTCACCGGGGACAGGGGGCTTCTATGGCTACACCTTC. It is translated as CASSPGTGGFYGYTF. The J gene is TRBJ1-2, the V gene TRBV18; 12 nucleotides align to TRBD1. Germline lookup yields CDR1 KGHSH and CDR2 LQKENI. Trimming cost V 3 bases and J 4 bases; bases outside gene matches: 3. This CDR3 has 15 residues. Full variable domain (outside the CDR3, taken from reference TRBV18 and TRBJ1-2): NAGVMQNPRHLVRRRGQEARLRCSPMKGHSHVYWYRQLPEEGLKFMVYLQKENIIDESGMPKERFSAEFPKEGPSILRIQQVVRGDSAAYFCASSPGTGGFYGYTFGSGTRLTVV.

The chain employs TRBV18 and TRBJ1-1; the D gene is possibly TRBD1 (5 bases). The CDR3 sequence is 15 residues long. Per the germline V gene, CDR1 is KGHSH and CDR2 is LQKENI. The V end was cut by 2 bases, the J end by 1 base, with 11 bases between. The CDR3 DNA reads as TGTGCCAGCTCACCAAGAGGGACTGGGAACACTGAAGCTTTCTTT. It yields the protein CASSPRGTGNTEAFF.

This rearrangement joins TRBV12-3 or TRBV12-4 to TRBJ2-5; D remains ambiguous. Trimming left V 0 bases short and J 9 bases short, with 8 bases between. This CDR3 comprises 12 residues. CDR3 nucleotides: TGTGCCAGCAGTTTAGCGGGCCCCGCCCAGTACTTC. Protein sequence: CASSLAGPAQYF.

This clone was counted between two and nine times. The CDR3 DNA is TGTGCCAGCAGCCAGGGGGCAGGGGTTAGGCCCTTGAATGGCTACACCTTC. Translation gives CASSQGAGVRPLNGYTF. V gene TRBV7-2 combines with J gene TRBJ1-2; 8 bases are shared with TRBD1. CDR1 and CDR2 from the germline V gene are SGHTA and FQGNSA. This CDR3 contains 17 residues. The V segment lost 5 bases and the J segment 6 bases; nucleotides outside the gene matches: 17. Combining the CDR3 with reference TRBV7-2 and TRBJ1-2 gives the whole variable domain GAGVSQSPSNKVTEKGKDVELRCDPISGHTALYWYRQSLGQGLEFLIYFQGNSAPDKSGLPSDRFSAERTGGSVSTLTIQRTQQEDSAVYLCASSQGAGVRPLNGYTFGSGTRLTVV.

This clone was observed a single time. The rearrangement uses TRBV29-1 and TRBJ2-3, with 10 bases lining up with TRBD1. CDR1 SQVTM and CDR2 ANQGSEA come from the germline V gene. Trimming took 6 bases from V and 4 from J; bases not matched to a gene: 4. The CDR3 runs 13 residues. CDR3 amino acids: CSVRDRGPDTQYF. The CDR3 region has the DNA TGCAGCGTGAGGGACAGGGGTCCAGATACGCAGTATTTT.

J is TRBJ1-2 and V is TRBV5-4; D is ambiguous. From germline, CDR1 is SGHNT and CDR2 YYREEE (reference sequence). This CDR3 has 14 residues. Trimming took 4 bases from V and 7 from J, leaving 17 bases between them. The CDR3, as DNA: TGTGCCAGCAGCCGCACAGCCCGGGCGGGTGGCTACACCTTC. Encoded protein: CASSRTARAGGYTF.

V and J are TRBV5-1 and TRBJ1-4, with D possibly matching TRBD1 (5 bases). CDR3 length: 14 residues. Germline V gene data show CDR1 as SGHRS and CDR2 as YFSETQ. The V end lost 0 bases, the J end lost 7 bases, and 10 bases lay between the germline ends. In DNA form, the CDR3 reads TGCGCCAGCAGCTTGGGGTCGGGGGGTGAAAAACTGTTTTTT. Protein product: CASSLGSGGEKLFF. The full variable domain, completed using reference TRBV5-1 and TRBJ1-4, is KAGVTQTPRYLIKTRGQQVTLSCSPISGHRSVSWYQQTPGQGLQFLFEYFSETQRNKGNFPGRFSGRQFSNSRSEMNVSTLELGDSALYLCASSLGSGGEKLFFGSGTQLSVL.

The chain uses TRBV7-6 and TRBJ2-5; 9 bases match TRBD2. The germline gives CDR1 SGHVS, CDR2 FNYEAQ. This CDR3 contains 16 residues. The V and J ends lost 0 bases and 5 bases, in that order; junction bases with no gene match: 7. The CDR3 is CASSLARSGGWETQYF. The CDR3 DNA reads as TGTGCCAGCAGCTTAGCGCGTAGCGGGGGTTGGGAGACCCAGTACTTC.

This chain connects TRBV12-5 to TRBJ2-1, with TRBD2 identical over 11 bases. The length of the CDR3 is 16 residues. V was clipped by 5 bases and J by 4 bases; unmatched bases: 7. Per the germline V gene, CDR1 is LGHNT and CDR2 is FRNRAP. CDR3 sequence reads: CASGVVTSGGYNEQFF. CDR3 coding DNA: TGTGCTAGTGGTGTCGTTACTAGCGGGGGATACAATGAGCAGTTCTTC.

The rearrangement joins TRBV6-5 to TRBJ1-2; possibly TRBD1 for D (6 bases). The V and J ends lost 6 bases and 5 bases respectively, with 13 bases between them. CDR3 length: 13 amino acids. Germline V lookup: CDR1 MNHEY, CDR2 SVGAGI. The CDR3 region has the DNA TGTGCCAGCAGACTATCTGGACAGTATGGCTACACCTTC. Its translation: CASRLSGQYGYTF.

This clone was observed once. The genes are TRBV7-2 and TRBJ2-3; D perhaps matches TRBD2 (6 bases). The CDR3 is 14 residues long. Germline V gene data show CDR1 as SGHTA and CDR2 as FQGNSA. V lost 2 bases and J 5 bases, leaving 11 bases between the germline ends. CDR3 in DNA: TGTGCCAGCAGCTTAAGGAGGGGTGGAGATACGCAGTATTTT. Translating it yields CASSLRRGGDTQYF. Using reference TRBV7-2 and TRBJ2-3 for the parts outside the CDR3, the full variable domain is GAGVSQSPSNKVTEKGKDVELRCDPISGHTALYWYRQSLGQGLEFLIYFQGNSAPDKSGLPSDRFSAERTGGSVSTLTIQRTQQEDSAVYLCASSLRRGGDTQYFGPGTRLTVL.

The CDR3 coding sequence is TGTGCCATCAGTGATACAGGGGGTACTGAAGCTTTCTTT. Its translation is CAISDTGGTEAFF. The chain uses TRBV10-3 and TRBJ1-1, with 8 bases aligning to TRBD1. In germline, CDR1 is ENHRY, CDR2 SYGVKD. Trimming cost V 3 bases and J 5 bases; bases outside gene matches: 2. The CDR3 has 13 amino acids.

The chain combines TRBV4-3 with TRBJ1-4, with TRBD1 matching over 9 bases. CDR1 and CDR2 (germline): LGHNA, YSLEER. Germline trimming cut 3 bases from V and 8 bases from J; bases unmatched to any gene: 4. The CDR3 covers 14 residues. The CDR3: CASSQDRGGEKLFF. The CDR3 DNA reads TGCGCCAGCAGCCAGGACAGGGGAGGGGAAAAACTGTTTTTT.

J is TRBJ2-1 and V is TRBV5-1; D perhaps matches TRBD2 (7 bases). The CDR3 runs to 15 residues. Looked up from germline, CDR1 is SGHRS and CDR2 is YFSETQ. V lost 0 bases to trimming and J lost 9 bases, with 16 bases between them. CDR3 sequence (DNA): TGCGCCAGCAGCTTGGAGGGGGGGCCCGTCGTTGAGCAGTTCTTC. Translation: CASSLEGGPVVEQFF.

The chain uses TRBV4-1 and TRBJ1-1; D is unclear. The CDR3 covers 13 residues. Trimming pared 4 bases from V and 0 bases from J, leaving 6 bases between. The germline CDR1 and CDR2 sequences are MGHRA and YSYEKL. The CDR3, as DNA: TGCGCCAGCAGCCGCGCCGTGAACACTGAAGCTTTCTTT. It codes for CASSRAVNTEAFF.